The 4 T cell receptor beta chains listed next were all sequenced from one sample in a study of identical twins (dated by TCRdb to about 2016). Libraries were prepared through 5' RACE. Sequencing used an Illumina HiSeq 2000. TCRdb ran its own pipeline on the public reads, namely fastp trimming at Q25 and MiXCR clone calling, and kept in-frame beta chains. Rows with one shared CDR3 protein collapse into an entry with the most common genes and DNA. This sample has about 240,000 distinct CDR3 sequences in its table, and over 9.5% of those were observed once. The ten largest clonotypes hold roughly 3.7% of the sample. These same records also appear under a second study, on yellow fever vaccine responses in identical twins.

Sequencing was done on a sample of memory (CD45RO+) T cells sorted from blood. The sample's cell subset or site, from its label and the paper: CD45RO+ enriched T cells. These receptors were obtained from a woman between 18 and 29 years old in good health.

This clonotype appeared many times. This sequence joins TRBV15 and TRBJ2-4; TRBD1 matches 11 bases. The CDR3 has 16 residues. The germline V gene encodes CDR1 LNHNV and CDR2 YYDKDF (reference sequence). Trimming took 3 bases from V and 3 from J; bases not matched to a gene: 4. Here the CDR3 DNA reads TGTGCCACCAGCAGGGGACAGGGGGAGAGCAAAAACATTCAGTACTTC. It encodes CATSRGQGESKNIQYF.

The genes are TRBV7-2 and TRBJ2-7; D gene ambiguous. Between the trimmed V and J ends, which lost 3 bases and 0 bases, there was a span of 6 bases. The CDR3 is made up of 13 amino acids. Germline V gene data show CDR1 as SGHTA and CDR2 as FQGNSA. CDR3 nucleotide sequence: TGTGCCAGCAGCTTTGGGGACTCCTACGAGCAGTACTTC. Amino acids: CASSFGDSYEQYF.

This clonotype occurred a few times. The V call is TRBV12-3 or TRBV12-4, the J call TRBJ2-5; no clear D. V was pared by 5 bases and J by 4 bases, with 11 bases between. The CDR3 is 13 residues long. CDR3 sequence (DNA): TGTGCCAGCAGTGGGCCCTTTGGAGAGACCCAGTACTTC. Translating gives CASSGPFGETQYF.

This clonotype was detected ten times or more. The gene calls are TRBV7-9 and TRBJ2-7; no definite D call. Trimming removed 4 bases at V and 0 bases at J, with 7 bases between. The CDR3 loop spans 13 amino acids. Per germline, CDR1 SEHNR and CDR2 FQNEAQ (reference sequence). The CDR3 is CASSSDSSYEQYF. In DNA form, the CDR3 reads TGTGCCAGCAGCTCAGATTCCTCCTACGAGCAGTACTTC.